A single sample gave rise to the 26 T cell receptor beta chains below, sequenced in a study of T cells after yellow fever vaccination. TCRdb passed the 5' RACE reads through MiXCR, listing each CDR3 protein once. Among 450,000 to 650,000 distinct CDR3 sequences listed, 21% were seen once. Material: PBMCs, obtained approximately 22 days after the first yellow fever vaccination. The receptors stem from a man aged 18 to 29 who received the YFV17D yellow fever vaccine.

CDR3 bases: TGTGCCAGCAGCCCCCGTCAAGGGACCTACAATGAGCAGTTCTTC. Translated: CASSPRQGTYNEQFF. This chain connects TRBV9 to TRBJ2-1; D is ambiguous. Trimming took 4 bases from V and 2 from J, leaving 13 bases between them. Germline V gene data show CDR1 as SGDLS and CDR2 as YYNGEE. The CDR3 length is 15 residues.

A few counts support this clonotype. This rearrangement joins TRBV4-3 to TRBJ1-5; 9 bases line up with TRBD1. V lost 6 bases, J lost 1 base, and 10 bases stayed unmatched. The CDR3 extends over 17 amino acids. CDR1 is LGHNA and CDR2 is YSLEER in the germline V gene. CDR3 region: CASSRTGVRESNQPQHF. CDR3 coding DNA: TGCGCCAGCAGTCGGACAGGGGTAAGAGAAAGCAATCAGCCCCAGCATTTT.

This clonotype has a handful of counts. For the CDR3, the DNA is TGCGCCAGCAGCCAAGACCGGTATAGCACAGATACGCAGTATTTT. Its translation: CASSQDRYSTDTQYF. The chain combines TRBV4-1 with TRBJ2-3, with D hard to call. Trimming pared 0 bases from V and 0 bases from J, leaving 7 bases between. Germline V lookup: CDR1 MGHRA, CDR2 YSYEKL. The CDR3 covers 15 residues.

The CDR3 loop reads CSVEGWTGGGTEAFF. CDR3 coding DNA: TGCAGCGTTGAAGGTTGGACAGGGGGCGGCACTGAAGCTTTCTTT. The chain combines TRBV29-1 with TRBJ1-1, with 11 positions matching TRBD1. The ends lost 1 base at V and 4 bases at J; junction bases unmatched: 5. The CDR3 loop spans 15 amino acids. CDR1 and CDR2 from the germline V gene are SQVTM and ANQGSEA.

The chain couples TRBV12-3 or TRBV12-4 to TRBJ2-5; D possibly uses TRBD1 or TRBD2 (5 bases each). CDR3 length: 15 amino acids. V shed 5 bases and J shed 2 bases, with 15 bases lying between them. CDR3 sequence (DNA): TGTGCCAGCAGTCCCACCCGGGGACCACAAGAGACCCAGTACTTC. As protein: CASSPTRGPQETQYF.

This clonotype has just a few counts. The genes are TRBV12-3 or TRBV12-4 and TRBJ1-2; D possibly corresponds to TRBD1 (6 bases). Trimming stripped 7 bases from V and 3 bases from J, with 18 bases between. CDR3 size: 15 residues. The CDR3 sequence: CASTRMTGGDYGYTF. CDR3 DNA sequence: TGTGCCAGCACCCGAATGACAGGAGGCGACTATGGCTACACCTTC.

The sample holds a few counts of this clonotype. The V and J genes are TRBV28 and TRBJ2-2; tentatively, D is TRBD1 or TRBD2 (5 bases each). The CDR3 length is 14 residues. Trimming cost V 6 bases and J 6 bases, with 14 bases left between them. Germline V gene lookup returns CDR1 MDHEN and CDR2 SYDVKM. The CDR3 DNA reads TGTGCCAGCAGCGTCTCCCAGGGAGCCGGGGAGCTGTTTTTT. As protein: CASSVSQGAGELFF.

This clonotype was counted between two and nine times. The chain joins TRBV11-2 to TRBJ1-6, with unresolved D. Germline V gene sequence: CDR1 SGHAT, CDR2 FQNNGV. V dropped 5 bases and J dropped 0 bases, with 11 bases sitting between them. CDR3 length: 16 residues. CDR3 region: CASSQTSSSYNSPLHF. The CDR3 region has the DNA TGTGCCAGCAGCCAGACAAGTAGCTCCTATAATTCACCCCTCCACTTT. The full variable domain, its missing parts supplied by reference TRBV11-2 and TRBJ1-6, is EAGVAQSPRYKIIEKRQSVAFWCNPISGHATLYWYQQILGQGPKLLIQFQNNGVVDDSQLPKDRFSAERLKGVDSTLKIQPAKLEDSAVYLCASSQTSSSYNSPLHFGNGTRLTVT.

With regard to this clonotype: One junction end disagrees with the germline gene, perhaps due to a read error. The chain is built from TRBV20-1 and TRBJ2-4; TRBD2 agrees at 8 bases. This CDR3 has 14 amino acids. Germline values: CDR1 DFQATT, CDR2 SNEGSKA (reference sequence). This CDR3 is CSARAGAGKNIQYF. The DNA of the CDR3 is TGCAGTGCCAGAGCGGGGGCGGGCAAAAACATTCAGTACTTC.

This clonotype was seen only a few times. The DNA of the CDR3 is TGTGCCAGCAGCTCGTGGGGGTGGAGGGTGCGCACCGGGGAGCTGTTTTTT. Its protein product is CASSSWGWRVRTGELFF. The V call is TRBV11-2, the J call TRBJ2-2, with a tentative D call TRBD2 (6 bases). This CDR3 spans 17 amino acids. V dropped 4 bases and J dropped 4 bases, with 19 bases sitting between them. In germline, CDR1 is SGHAT, CDR2 FQNNGV.

A few counts support this clonotype. This sequence joins TRBV6-5 and TRBJ1-4; D remains unclear. The CDR3 length is 12 residues. Trimming cost V 5 bases and J 8 bases, with 9 bases left between them. Germline V gives CDR1 MNHEY, CDR2 SVGAGI. CDR3 protein: CASSAGWEKLFF. CDR3 bases: TGTGCCAGCAGTGCGGGTTGGGAAAAACTGTTTTTT.

The V and J genes are TRBV7-8 and TRBJ1-1; D is perhaps TRBD1 (6 bases). The V gene lost 5 bases and the J gene lost 0 bases, with 16 bases spanning the gap. Looked up from germline, CDR1 is SGHVS and CDR2 is FQNEAQ. This CDR3 is built from 16 residues. CDR3 protein: CASSLGGGALNTEAFF. CDR3 nucleotides: TGTGCCAGCAGCCTTGGCGGGGGGGCCTTGAACACTGAAGCTTTCTTT.

The chain combines TRBV11-2 with TRBJ2-7; perhaps TRBD2 as D (6 bases). The CDR3 has 14 amino acids. Germline V gives CDR1 SGHAT, CDR2 FQNNGV. Between the trimmed V and J ends, which lost 4 bases and 4 bases, there was a span of 14 bases. This CDR3 is CASSSLGTAYEQYF. The CDR3 DNA is TGTGCCAGCAGCTCCCTAGGGACTGCTTACGAGCAGTACTTC.

This clonotype was counted a few times. The V and J genes are TRBV7-2 and TRBJ2-3; D not certain. V was cut by 5 bases and J by 5 bases, with 23 bases left in between. The CDR3 runs 17 residues. The germline V gene encodes CDR1 SGHTA and CDR2 FQGNSA. This CDR3 reads CASSRKKVGPDEDTQYF. The CDR3, as DNA: TGTGCCAGCAGCCGAAAAAAGGTCGGACCCGACGAAGATACGCAGTATTTT.

This chain joins TRBV6-5 and TRBJ1-2, with 7 bases fitting TRBD1. The CDR3 totals 15 residues. The germline V gene has CDR1 MNHEY and CDR2 SVGAGI. J was trimmed by 7 bases and V by 0 bases; bases with no gene match: 8. The chain's CDR3 is CASSYSIQGVGGYTF. The CDR3 region has the DNA TGTGCCAGCAGTTACTCGATTCAGGGGGTTGGTGGCTACACCTTC.

This clonotype was counted a few times. The V gene is TRBV10-3, the J gene TRBJ2-5; possible D gene TRBD2, 6 bases. Trimming shortened V by 8 bases and J by 10 bases, and 11 bases separated the two germline ends. CDR3 length: 10 amino acids. CDR1 ENHRY and CDR2 SYGVKD come from the germline V gene. The CDR3: CAIGQGLQYF. CDR3 in DNA: TGTGCCATCGGGCAGGGACTCCAGTACTTC.

V and J are TRBV29-1 and TRBJ2-7, with TRBD2 matching over 15 bases. The CDR3 loop spans 15 amino acids. Germline CDR1 is SQVTM and CDR2 is ANQGSEA. V lost 6 bases, J lost 2 bases, and 5 bases stayed unmatched. Here the CDR3 reads CSVPGLAGGTYEQYF. The CDR3 nucleotides are TGCAGCGTCCCGGGACTAGCGGGGGGCACCTACGAGCAGTACTTC.

The chain combines TRBV6-1 with TRBJ2-1; D is unresolved. Looked up from germline, CDR1 is MNHNS and CDR2 is SASEGT. CDR3 size: 14 residues. V dropped 6 bases and J dropped 2 bases, with 11 bases sitting between them. CDR3 loop: CASRVRQTYNEQFF. The DNA of the CDR3 is TGTGCCAGCAGGGTCAGGCAAACCTACAATGAGCAGTTCTTC.

The chain is built from TRBV3-1 and TRBJ2-3; D remains ambiguous. Trimming removed 4 bases at V and 0 bases at J, with 8 bases between. The length of the CDR3 is 14 residues. Per the germline V gene, CDR1 is LGHDT and CDR2 is YNNKEL (reference sequence). The CDR3 reads CASSRETSTDTQYF. CDR3 nucleotides: TGTGCCAGCAGCCGAGAGACTAGCACAGATACGCAGTATTTT.

This clonotype was counted at least ten times. The chain couples TRBV5-4 to TRBJ2-3, with 12 bases aligning to TRBD2. The CDR3 totals 17 residues. Trimming took 4 bases from V and 3 from J; bases not matched to a gene: 9. Germline V gene data show CDR1 as SGHNT and CDR2 as YYREEE (reference sequence). CDR3 sequence: CASSPATSGGWTDTQYF. DNA for the CDR3: TGTGCCAGCAGCCCCGCTACTAGCGGGGGGTGGACAGATACGCAGTATTTT. Full variable domain (outside the CDR3, taken from reference TRBV5-4 and TRBJ2-3): ETGVTQSPTHLIKTRGQQVTLRCSSQSGHNTVSWYQQALGQGPQFIFQYYREEENGRGNFPPRFSGLQFPNYSSELNVNALELDDSALYLCASSPATSGGWTDTQYFGPGTRLTVL.

V usage is TRBV5-5 and J usage is TRBJ1-5, with unresolved D. V was cut by 7 bases and J by 0 bases, with 11 bases left in between. This CDR3 is built from 14 residues. Germline V CDR1 and CDR2: SGHKS, YYEKEE (reference sequence). DNA for the CDR3: TGTGCCAGCGGGCTGGTGGGTAGCAATCAGCCCCAGCATTTT. Protein product: CASGLVGSNQPQHF.

The chain is built from TRBV7-9 and TRBJ2-7; the match to TRBD1 covers 8 bases. Germline CDR1 reads SEHNR; CDR2 reads FQNEAQ (reference sequence). This CDR3 comprises 14 residues. Unmatched junction bases numbered 6, after V lost 5 bases and J lost 3 bases. CDR3 amino acids: CASSRPRGLYEQYF. The CDR3 DNA sequence: TGTGCCAGCAGCCGCCCCAGGGGGCTCTACGAGCAGTACTTC.

This clonotype was picked up a small number of times. The V call is TRBV20-1, the J call TRBJ1-2; possible D gene TRBD1, 5 bases. Per the germline V gene, CDR1 is DFQATT and CDR2 is SNEGSKA (reference sequence). V lost 6 bases and J lost 2, with 19 bases in between. This CDR3 spans 15 amino acids. DNA of the CDR3: TGCAGTGCCGAGACCCCAGGGAGACCCAACTATGGCTACACCTTC. Protein: CSAETPGRPNYGYTF.

This clonotype was seen more than once but under ten times. The chain is built from TRBV27 and TRBJ2-7; D call uncertain. The CDR3 consists of 14 residues. Germline lookup yields CDR1 MNHEY and CDR2 SMNVEV (reference sequence). V lost 3 bases and J 6 bases, leaving 15 bases between the germline ends. The CDR3 bases are TGTGCCAGCAGTTTTCTGGGCGCCTTGGGCGAGCAGTACTTC. Amino acid sequence: CASSFLGALGEQYF.

This clonotype was seen more than once but under ten times. The V call is TRBV28, the J call TRBJ2-7; tentatively, D is TRBD1 (6 bases). This CDR3 region has 13 residues. V was cut by 7 bases and J by 7 bases, with 17 bases left in between. Germline-derived CDR1 and CDR2 are MDHEN and SYDVKM. Here the CDR3 DNA reads TGTGCCAGCACCCTTCCGGACAGAGGGGAGCAGTACTTC. Translating it yields CASTLPDRGEQYF.

This clonotype has a single count. The V call is TRBV30, the J call TRBJ2-3; D remains unclear. CDR1 GTSNPN and CDR2 SVGIG come from the germline V gene (reference sequence). The CDR3 length is 13 residues. With 2 bases removed from V and 0 bases from J, the gap between germline ends came to 6 bases. In nucleotides, the CDR3 is TGTGCCTGGAGTCCGGACAGCACAGATACGCAGTATTTT. Translation: CAWSPDSTDTQYF.